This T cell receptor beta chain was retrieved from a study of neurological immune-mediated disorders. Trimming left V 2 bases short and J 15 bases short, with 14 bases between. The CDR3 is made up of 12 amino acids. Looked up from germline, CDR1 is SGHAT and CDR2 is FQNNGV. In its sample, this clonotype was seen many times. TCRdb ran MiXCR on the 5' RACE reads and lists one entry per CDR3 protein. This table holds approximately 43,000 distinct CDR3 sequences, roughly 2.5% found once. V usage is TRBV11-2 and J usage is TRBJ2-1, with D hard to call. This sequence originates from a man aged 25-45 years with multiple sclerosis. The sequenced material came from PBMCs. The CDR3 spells CASSLIWARLFF. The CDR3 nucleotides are TGTGCCAGCAGCTTAATTTGGGCACGGCTGTTCTTC. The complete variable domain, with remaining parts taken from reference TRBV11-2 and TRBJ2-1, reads EAGVAQSPRYKIIEKRQSVAFWCNPISGHATLYWYQQILGQGPKLLIQFQNNGVVDDSQLPKDRFSAERLKGVDSTLKIQPAKLEDSAVYLCASSLIWARLFFGPGTRLTVL.